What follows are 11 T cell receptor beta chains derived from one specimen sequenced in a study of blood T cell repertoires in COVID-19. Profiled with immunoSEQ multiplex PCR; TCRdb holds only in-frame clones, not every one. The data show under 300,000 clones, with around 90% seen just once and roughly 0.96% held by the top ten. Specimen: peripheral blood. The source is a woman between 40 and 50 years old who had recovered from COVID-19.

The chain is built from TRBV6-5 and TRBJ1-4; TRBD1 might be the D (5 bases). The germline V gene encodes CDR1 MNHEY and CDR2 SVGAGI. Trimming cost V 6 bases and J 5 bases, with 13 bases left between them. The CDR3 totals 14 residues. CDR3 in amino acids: CASRTDSINEKLFF. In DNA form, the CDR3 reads TGTGCCAGCAGGACCGACAGCATCAATGAAAAACTGTTTTTT.

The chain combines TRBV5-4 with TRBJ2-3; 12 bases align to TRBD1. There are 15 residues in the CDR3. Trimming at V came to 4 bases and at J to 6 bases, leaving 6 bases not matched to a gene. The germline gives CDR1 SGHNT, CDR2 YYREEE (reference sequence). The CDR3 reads CASSMGQGAGDTQYF. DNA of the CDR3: TGTGCCAGCAGCATGGGACAGGGGGCGGGCGATACGCAGTATTTT.

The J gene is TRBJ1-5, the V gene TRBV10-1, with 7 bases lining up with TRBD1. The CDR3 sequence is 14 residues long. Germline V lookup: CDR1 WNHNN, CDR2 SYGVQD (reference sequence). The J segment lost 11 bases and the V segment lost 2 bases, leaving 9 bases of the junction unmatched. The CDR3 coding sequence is TGCGCCAGCAGTGAGGAGGGGGCGATCGTAGCCCAGCATTTT. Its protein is CASSEEGAIVAQHF.

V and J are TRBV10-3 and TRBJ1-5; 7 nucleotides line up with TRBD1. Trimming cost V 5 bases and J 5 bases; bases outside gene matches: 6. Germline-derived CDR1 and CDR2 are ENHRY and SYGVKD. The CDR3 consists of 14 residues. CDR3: CAISLDREDQPQHF. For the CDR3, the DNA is TGTGCCATCAGTCTCGACAGGGAAGATCAGCCCCAGCATTTT.

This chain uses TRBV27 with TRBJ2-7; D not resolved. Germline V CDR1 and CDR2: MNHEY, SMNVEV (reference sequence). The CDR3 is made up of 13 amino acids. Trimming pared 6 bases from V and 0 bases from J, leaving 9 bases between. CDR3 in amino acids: CASRQPFSYEQYF. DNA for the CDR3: TGTGCCAGCAGACAACCTTTCTCCTACGAGCAGTACTTC.

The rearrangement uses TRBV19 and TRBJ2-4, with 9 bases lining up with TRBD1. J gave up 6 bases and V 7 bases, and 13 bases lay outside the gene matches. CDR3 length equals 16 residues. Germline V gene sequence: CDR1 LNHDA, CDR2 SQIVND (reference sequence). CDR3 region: CASKPTNRDRVNIQYF. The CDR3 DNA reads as TGTGCCAGTAAACCGACGAACCGGGACAGGGTAAACATTCAGTACTTC.

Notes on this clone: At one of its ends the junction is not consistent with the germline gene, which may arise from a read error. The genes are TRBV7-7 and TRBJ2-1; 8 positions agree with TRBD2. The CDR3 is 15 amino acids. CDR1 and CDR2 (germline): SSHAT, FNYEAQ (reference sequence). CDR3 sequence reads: CASSLGLAGYNEQFF. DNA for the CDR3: TGTGCTAGCAGCTTAGGGCTAGCGGGTTACAATGAGCAGTTCTTC. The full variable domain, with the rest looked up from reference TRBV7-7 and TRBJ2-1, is GAGVSQSPRYKVTKRGQDVTLRCDPISSHATLYWYQQALGQGPEFLTYFNYEAQPDKSGLPSDRFSAERPEGSISTLTIQRTEQRDSAMYRCASSLGLAGYNEQFFGPGTRLTVL.

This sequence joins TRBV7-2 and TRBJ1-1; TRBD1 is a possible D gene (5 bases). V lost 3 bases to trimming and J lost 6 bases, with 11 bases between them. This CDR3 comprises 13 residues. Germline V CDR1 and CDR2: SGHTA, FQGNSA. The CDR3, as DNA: TGTGCCAGCAGCTTCAAAGGGGTCGCTGAAGCTTTCTTT. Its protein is CASSFKGVAEAFF.

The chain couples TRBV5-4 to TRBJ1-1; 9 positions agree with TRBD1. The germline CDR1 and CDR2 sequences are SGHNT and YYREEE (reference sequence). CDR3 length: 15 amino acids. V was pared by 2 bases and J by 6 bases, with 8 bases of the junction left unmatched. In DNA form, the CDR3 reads TGTGCCAGCAGCTTCCGGGACAGGGCTAGCCCTGAAGCTTTCTTT. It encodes CASSFRDRASPEAFF.

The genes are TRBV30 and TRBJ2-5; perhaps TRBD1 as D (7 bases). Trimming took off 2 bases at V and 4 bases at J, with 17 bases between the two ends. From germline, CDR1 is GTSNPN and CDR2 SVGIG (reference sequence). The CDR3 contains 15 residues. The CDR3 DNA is TGTGCCTGGAGTAGCAGGGGGAGGTTGCGAGAGACCCAGTACTTC. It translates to CAWSSRGRLRETQYF. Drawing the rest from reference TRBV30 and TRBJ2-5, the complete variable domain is SQTIHQWPATLVQPVGSPLSLECTVEGTSNPNLYWYRQAAGRGLQLLFYSVGIGQISSEVPQNLSASRPQDRQFILSSKKLLLSDSGFYLCAWSSRGRLRETQYFGPGTRLLVL.

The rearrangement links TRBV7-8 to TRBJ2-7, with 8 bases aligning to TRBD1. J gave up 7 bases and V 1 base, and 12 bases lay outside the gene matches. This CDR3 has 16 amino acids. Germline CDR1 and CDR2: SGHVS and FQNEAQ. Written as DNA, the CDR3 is TGTGCCAGCAGCTTAGGGGGCGGGCAGGGGGCGTATGAGCAGTACTTC. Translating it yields CASSLGGGQGAYEQYF.